This TCR beta chain was identified in a study of OX40 agonist ivuxolimab in advanced cancers. As for the study in general: Of the participants, 35% to 50% had some prior anti-PD-1, anti-PD-L1 or anti-CTLA-4 therapy, which was allowed.

Clones were sequenced by immunoSEQ multiplex PCR, and TCRdb holds only the in-frame ones, with some missing. The sample contains 60,000 to 85,000 clones, approximately 86% of which appear only once. This clone showed up just a few times. Germline V lookup: CDR1 SEHNR, CDR2 FQNEAQ (reference sequence). Trimming removed 5 bases from V and 8 bases from J, with 18 bases in between. This CDR3 has 14 residues. This chain links TRBV7-9 with TRBJ1-2; D not resolved. This receptor was obtained from an adult with an advanced solid tumor such as melanoma, head and neck, liver or kidney cancer. Sequenced material: CD4+ or CD8+ T cells sorted from blood, taken in a trial of the OX40 agonist ivuxolimab. Here the CDR3 DNA reads TGTGCCAGCAGCACGAACCAACTTAGGGAGGGCTACACCTTC. This sequence encodes CASSTNQLREGYTF.